This record concerns one TCR beta chain sequence. TCRdb independently ran MiXCR on the RT-PCR reads; one entry per CDR3 protein. Counted here are hundreds of thousands of distinct CDR3 sequences, around 14% occurring once; the ten biggest clones make up roughly 3.9%. The germline V gene encodes CDR1 LGHNA and CDR2 YNFKEQ. The CDR3 consists of 14 residues. V lost 0 bases, J lost 8 bases, and 3 bases stayed unmatched. V is TRBV4-2 and J is TRBJ2-1, with 8 bases lining up with TRBD2. The sequence came from a female donor in good health, serving as a healthy control. What was sequenced was memory CD4+ T cells from blood. For the CDR3, the DNA is TGTGCCAGCAGCCAAGATCAGACTAGCGATGAGCAGTTCTTC. Translated, it gives CASSQDQTSDEQFF.